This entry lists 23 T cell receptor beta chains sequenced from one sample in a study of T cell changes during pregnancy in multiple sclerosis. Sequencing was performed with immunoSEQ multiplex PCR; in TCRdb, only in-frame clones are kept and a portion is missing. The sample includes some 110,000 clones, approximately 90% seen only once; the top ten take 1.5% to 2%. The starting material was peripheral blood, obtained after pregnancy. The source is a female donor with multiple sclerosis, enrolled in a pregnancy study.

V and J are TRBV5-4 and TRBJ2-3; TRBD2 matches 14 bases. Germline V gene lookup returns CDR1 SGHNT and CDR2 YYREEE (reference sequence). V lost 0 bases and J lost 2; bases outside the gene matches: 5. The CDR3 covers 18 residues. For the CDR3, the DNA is TGTGCCAGCAGCTTGGGACTAGCGGGGGGGCCTAACACAGATACGCAGTATTTT. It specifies CASSLGLAGGPNTDTQYF.

The CDR3 here is CASSLAGLQETQYF. The CDR3 coding sequence is TGTGCCAGCAGCTTAGCGGGACTACAAGAGACCCAGTACTTC. The chain combines TRBV7-2 with TRBJ2-5, with TRBD2 matching over 7 bases. This CDR3 has 14 amino acids. Trimming took 0 bases from V and 2 from J; bases not matched to a gene: 0. CDR1 is SGHTA and CDR2 is FQGNSA in the germline V gene.

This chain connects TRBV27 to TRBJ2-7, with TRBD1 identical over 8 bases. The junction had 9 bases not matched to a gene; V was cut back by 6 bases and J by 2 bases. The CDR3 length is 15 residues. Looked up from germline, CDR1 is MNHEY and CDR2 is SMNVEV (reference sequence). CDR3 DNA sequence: TGTGCCAGCAGCTCAGGGGGCGCGACCCCCTACGAGCAGTACTTC. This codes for CASSSGGATPYEQYF.

The CDR3 region has the DNA TGTGCCAGCCTAAAGGGACTAGCGGGCTACGAGCAGTACTTC. This gives the protein CASLKGLAGYEQYF. The chain joins TRBV2 to TRBJ2-7; TRBD2 matches 12 bases. The ends lost 8 bases at V and 3 bases at J; junction bases unmatched: 5. CDR1 is SNHLY, CDR2 FYNNEI, per germline. The CDR3 contains 14 residues.

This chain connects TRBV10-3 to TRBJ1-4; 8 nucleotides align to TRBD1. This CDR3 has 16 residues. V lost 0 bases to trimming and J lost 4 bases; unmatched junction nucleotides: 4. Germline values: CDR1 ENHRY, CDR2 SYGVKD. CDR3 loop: CAISESRTGLNEKLFF. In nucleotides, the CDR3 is TGTGCCATCAGTGAGTCCCGGACAGGGCTTAATGAAAAACTGTTTTTT.

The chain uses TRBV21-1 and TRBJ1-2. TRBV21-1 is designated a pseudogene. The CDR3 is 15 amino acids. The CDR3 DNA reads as TGTGCCAGCAGCAAAGCGGGCAGGGCGGGGTGTGGCTACACCTTC. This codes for CASSKAGRAGCGYTF.

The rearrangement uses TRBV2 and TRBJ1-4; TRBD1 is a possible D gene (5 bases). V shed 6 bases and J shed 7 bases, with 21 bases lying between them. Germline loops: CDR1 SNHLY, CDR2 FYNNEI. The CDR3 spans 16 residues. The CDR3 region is CASRKLLGARGEKLFF. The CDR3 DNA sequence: TGTGCCAGCAGAAAATTATTAGGGGCGCGTGGTGAAAAACTGTTTTTT.

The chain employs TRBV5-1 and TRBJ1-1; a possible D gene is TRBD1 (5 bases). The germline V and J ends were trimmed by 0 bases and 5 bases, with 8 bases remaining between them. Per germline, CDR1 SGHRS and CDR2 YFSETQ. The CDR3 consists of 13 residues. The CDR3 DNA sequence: TGCGCCAGCAGCTTGGGACGGGGGACTGAAGCTTTCTTT. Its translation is CASSLGRGTEAFF.

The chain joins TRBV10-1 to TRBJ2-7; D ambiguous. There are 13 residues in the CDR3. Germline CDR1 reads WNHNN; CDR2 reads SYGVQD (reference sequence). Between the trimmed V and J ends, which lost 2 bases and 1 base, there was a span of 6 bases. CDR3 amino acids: CASSERGSYEQYF. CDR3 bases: TGCGCCAGCAGTGAGCGAGGATCCTACGAGCAGTACTTC.

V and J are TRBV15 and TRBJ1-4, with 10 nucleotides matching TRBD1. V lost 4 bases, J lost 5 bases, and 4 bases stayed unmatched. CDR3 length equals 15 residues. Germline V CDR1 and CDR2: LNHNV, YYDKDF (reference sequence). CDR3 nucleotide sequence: TGTGCCACCAGCAAACCGGGACAGGGGAATGAAAAACTGTTTTTT. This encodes CATSKPGQGNEKLFF.

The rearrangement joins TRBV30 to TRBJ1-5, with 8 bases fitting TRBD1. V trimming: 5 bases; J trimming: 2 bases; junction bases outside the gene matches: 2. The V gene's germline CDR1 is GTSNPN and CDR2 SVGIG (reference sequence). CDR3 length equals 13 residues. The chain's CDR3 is CAWGQGGNQPQHF. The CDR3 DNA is TGTGCCTGGGGACAGGGTGGCAATCAGCCCCAGCATTTT.

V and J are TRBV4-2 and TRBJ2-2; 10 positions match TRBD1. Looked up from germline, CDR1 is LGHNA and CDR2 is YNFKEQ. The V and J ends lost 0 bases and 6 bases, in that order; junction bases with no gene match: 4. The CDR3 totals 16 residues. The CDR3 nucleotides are TGTGCCAGCAGCCAAGAGGGACAGGGGTTTGCCGGGGAGCTGTTTTTT. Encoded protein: CASSQEGQGFAGELFF.

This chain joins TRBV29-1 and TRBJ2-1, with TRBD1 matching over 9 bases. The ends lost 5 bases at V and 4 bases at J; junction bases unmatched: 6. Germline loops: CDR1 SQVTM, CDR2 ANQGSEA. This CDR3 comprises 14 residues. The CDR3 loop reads CSVLGQGIYNEQFF. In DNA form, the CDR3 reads TGCAGCGTTCTGGGACAGGGTATATACAATGAGCAGTTCTTC.

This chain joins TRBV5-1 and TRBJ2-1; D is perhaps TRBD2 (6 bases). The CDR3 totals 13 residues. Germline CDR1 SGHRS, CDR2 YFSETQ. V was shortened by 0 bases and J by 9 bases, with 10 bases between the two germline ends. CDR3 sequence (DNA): TGCGCCAGCAGCTTGGGACTAGATGGTGAGCAGTTCTTC. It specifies CASSLGLDGEQFF.

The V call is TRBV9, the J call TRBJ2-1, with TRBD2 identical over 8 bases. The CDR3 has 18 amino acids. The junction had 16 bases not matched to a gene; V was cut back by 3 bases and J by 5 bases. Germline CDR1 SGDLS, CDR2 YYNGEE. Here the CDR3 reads CASSASSIAGRGDNEQFF. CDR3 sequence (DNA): TGTGCCAGCAGCGCCTCATCCATAGCGGGAAGGGGGGACAATGAGCAGTTCTTC.

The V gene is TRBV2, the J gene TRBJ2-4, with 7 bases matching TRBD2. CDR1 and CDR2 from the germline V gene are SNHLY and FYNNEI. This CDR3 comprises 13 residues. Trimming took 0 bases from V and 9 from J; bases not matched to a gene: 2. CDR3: CASSEASGGIQYF. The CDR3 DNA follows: TGTGCCAGCAGTGAAGCTTCGGGGGGCATTCAGTACTTC.

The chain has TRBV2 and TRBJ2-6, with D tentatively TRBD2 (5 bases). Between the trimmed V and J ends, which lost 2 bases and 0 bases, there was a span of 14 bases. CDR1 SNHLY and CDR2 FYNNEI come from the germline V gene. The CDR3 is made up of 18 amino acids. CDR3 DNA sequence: TGTGCCAGCAGTGAAAACGGCCCGGGATCCTCTGGGGCCAACGTCCTGACTTTC. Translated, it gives CASSENGPGSSGANVLTF.

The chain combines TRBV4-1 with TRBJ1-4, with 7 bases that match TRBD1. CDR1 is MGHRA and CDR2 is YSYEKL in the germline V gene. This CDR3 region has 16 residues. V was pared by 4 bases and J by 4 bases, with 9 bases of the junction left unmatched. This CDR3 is CASSRQPGGGNEKLFF. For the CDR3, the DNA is TGCGCCAGCAGCCGCCAGCCAGGGGGAGGTAATGAAAAACTGTTTTTT.

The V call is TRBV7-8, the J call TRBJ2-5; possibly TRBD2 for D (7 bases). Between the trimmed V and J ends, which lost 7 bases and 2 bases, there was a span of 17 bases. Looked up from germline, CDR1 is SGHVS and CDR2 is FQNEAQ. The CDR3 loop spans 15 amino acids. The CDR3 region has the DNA TGTGCCAGCATTTCCGGGGGGCTGCGACAAGAGACCCAGTACTTC. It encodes CASISGGLRQETQYF. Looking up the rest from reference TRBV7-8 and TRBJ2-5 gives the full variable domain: GAGVSQSPRYKVAKRGQDVALRCDPISGHVSLFWYQQALGQGPEFLTYFQNEAQLDKSGLPSDRFFAERPEGSVSTLKIQRTQQEDSAVYLCASISGGLRQETQYFGPGTRLLVL.

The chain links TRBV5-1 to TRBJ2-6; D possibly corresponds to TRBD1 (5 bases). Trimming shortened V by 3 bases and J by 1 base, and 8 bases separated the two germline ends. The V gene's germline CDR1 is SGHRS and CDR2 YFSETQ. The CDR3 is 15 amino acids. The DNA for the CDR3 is TGCGCCAGCAGCTCGCAGGGTTCTGGGGCCAACGTCCTGACTTTC. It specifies CASSSQGSGANVLTF. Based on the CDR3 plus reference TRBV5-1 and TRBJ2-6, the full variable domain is KAGVTQTPRYLIKTRGQQVTLSCSPISGHRSVSWYQQTPGQGLQFLFEYFSETQRNKGNFPGRFSGRQFSNSRSEMNVSTLELGDSALYLCASSSQGSGANVLTFGAGSRLTVL.

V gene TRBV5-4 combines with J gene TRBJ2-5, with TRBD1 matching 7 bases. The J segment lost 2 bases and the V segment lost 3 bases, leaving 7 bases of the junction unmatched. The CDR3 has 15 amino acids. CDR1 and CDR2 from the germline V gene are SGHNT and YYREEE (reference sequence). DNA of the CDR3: TGTGCCAGCAGCTCCGTGGGGACAGAACAAGAGACCCAGTACTTC. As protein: CASSSVGTEQETQYF.

CDR3 sequence reads: CASNNRQETQYF. CDR3 sequence (DNA): TGTGCCAGTAATAACAGACAAGAGACCCAGTACTTC. This chain links TRBV19 with TRBJ2-5; no reliable D call. This CDR3 has 12 residues. The germline V gene has CDR1 LNHDA and CDR2 SQIVND (reference sequence). V shed 7 bases and J shed 2 bases, with 8 bases lying between them.

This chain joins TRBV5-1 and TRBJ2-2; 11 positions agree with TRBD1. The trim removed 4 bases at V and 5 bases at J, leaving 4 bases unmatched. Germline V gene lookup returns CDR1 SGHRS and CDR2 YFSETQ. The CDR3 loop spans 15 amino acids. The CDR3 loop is CASSKGQGETGELFF. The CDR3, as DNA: TGCGCCAGCAGCAAGGGACAGGGGGAGACCGGGGAGCTGTTTTTT.